Reported below is one T cell receptor (beta chain). Germline V gives CDR1 KGHDR, CDR2 SFDVKD. This CDR3 is built from 15 residues. V gave up 5 bases and J gave up 4 bases; unmatched junction bases: 3. This entry belongs to a study of blood T cell repertoires in COVID-19. Study at large: Samples taken during acute and convalescent COVID-19 were collected in the United States, Italy and Spain. PBMCs, B-cell-depleted T cells, or T cells provided the cDNA or gDNA that made up the material.

In the authors' workflow: Amplification of reference gene primers was used by the study to estimate nucleated cell counts. The protocol was immunoSEQ multiplex PCR, while the TCRdb copy is restricted to in-frame clones and leaves out a portion. The DNA gave D and trimming, while V, J and clone size come from that table. The table lists roughly 180,000 clones, about 75% of them singletons. The sequence was obtained from a woman aged 50 to 65 with active or convalescent COVID-19. The source material was peripheral blood. The chain carries TRBV24-1 and TRBJ2-1, with 11 bases lining up with TRBD1. The CDR3 loop is CATSAGQGAYNEQFF. The CDR3 DNA sequence: TGTGCCACCAGTGCCGGACAGGGGGCGTACAATGAGCAGTTCTTC.